The 20 T cell receptor beta chains presented below share a single source sample, sequenced in a study of control samples from healthy donors and cancer patients. Only in-frame clones appear in the TCRdb table, and some are missing; sequencing was by immunoSEQ multiplex PCR. The sample records 170,000 or so clones, approximately 91% being singletons. The sample taken for sequencing was blood. These receptors were obtained from a woman aged 40-49 years in good health.

V and J are TRBV3-1 (or the pseudogene TRBV3-2) and TRBJ2-2; D may be TRBD2 (6 bases). The CDR3 runs 15 residues. Germline V gene lookup returns CDR1 LGHDT and CDR2 YNNKEL (reference sequence). V dropped 2 bases and J dropped 4 bases, with 11 bases sitting between them. The CDR3 DNA follows: TGTGCCAGCAGCCAATGGGGGGAAAGCACCGGGGAGCTGTTTTTT. Protein sequence: CASSQWGESTGELFF.

The chain uses TRBV7-9 and TRBJ2-5; D is ambiguous. Germline CDR1 is SEHNR and CDR2 is FQNEAQ (reference sequence). The V gene lost 2 bases and the J gene lost 0 bases, with 4 bases spanning the gap. The CDR3 spans 13 residues. Here the CDR3 reads CASSLQYQETQYF. The CDR3 DNA reads TGTGCCAGCAGCTTACAGTACCAAGAGACCCAGTACTTC.

A single count supports this clone. In DNA, the CDR3 is TGTGCCATCCCCATCTCGAGCGGGCAAACGGGCGAGCAGTACTTC. Amino acid sequence: CAIPISSGQTGEQYF. The chain employs TRBV2 and TRBJ2-7; the D gene is possibly TRBD2 (6 bases). This CDR3 is 15 amino acids long. Germline loops: CDR1 SNHLY, CDR2 FYNNEI. Trimming cost V 10 bases and J 6 bases, with 25 bases left between them. Using reference TRBV2 and TRBJ2-7 for the parts outside the CDR3, the full variable domain is EPEVTQTPSHQVTQMGQEVILRCVPISNHLYFYWYRQILGQKVEFLVSFYNNEISEKSEIFDDQFSVERPDGSNFTLKIRSTKLEDSAMYFCAIPISSGQTGEQYFGPGTRLTVT.

The chain uses TRBV11-3 and TRBJ2-3; the match to TRBD1 covers 8 bases. This CDR3 has 14 residues. With 6 bases clipped from V and 1 base from J, the junction kept 3 bases outside the gene matches. Germline loops: CDR1 SGHNT, CDR2 YENEEA. As DNA, the CDR3 is TGTGCCAGCAGTCCGGGACAGGGCACAGATACGCAGTATTTT. Its translation is CASSPGQGTDTQYF. The full variable domain, its missing parts supplied by reference TRBV11-3 and TRBJ2-3, is EAGVVQSPRYKIIEKKQPVAFWCNPISGHNTLYWYLQNLGQGPELLIRYENEEAVDDSQLPKDRFSAERLKGVDSTLKIQPAELGDSAVYLCASSPGQGTDTQYFGPGTRLTVL.

The chain recombines TRBV5-1 with TRBJ1-1, with 10 bases matching TRBD1. CDR1 is SGHRS and CDR2 is YFSETQ in the germline V gene. The CDR3 is 15 residues long. With 2 bases clipped from V and 5 bases from J, the junction kept 6 bases outside the gene matches. The CDR3 sequence: CASSFPGTGVTEAFF. CDR3 coding DNA: TGCGCCAGCAGCTTCCCCGGGACAGGGGTAACTGAAGCTTTCTTT.

This chain connects TRBV19 to TRBJ2-5; 7 positions agree with TRBD2. V lost 5 bases to trimming and J lost 0 bases; unmatched junction nucleotides: 6. CDR3 length: 15 residues. Per the germline V gene, CDR1 is LNHDA and CDR2 is SQIVND (reference sequence). This chain's CDR3 is CASSVTGLHQETQYF. The CDR3 region has the DNA TGTGCCAGTAGTGTAACGGGACTACACCAAGAGACCCAGTACTTC.

This chain uses TRBV2 with TRBJ2-1; TRBD2 matches at 11 bases. Trimming removed 5 bases from V and 10 bases from J; junction bases left unmatched: 7. The length of the CDR3 is 14 residues. Germline values: CDR1 SNHLY, CDR2 FYNNEI. CDR3 sequence: CASSHSGGAWEQFF. The CDR3 DNA follows: TGTGCCAGCAGTCATAGCGGGGGGGCCTGGGAGCAGTTCTTC.

CDR3 in DNA: TGCAGCGGGGGGACAGGGAGCCCATACACTGAAGCTTTCTTT. Translating gives CSGGTGSPYTEAFF. The genes are TRBV29-1 and TRBJ1-1; 9 nucleotides agree with TRBD1. Germline trimming cut 7 bases from V and 3 bases from J; bases unmatched to any gene: 9. Germline V lookup: CDR1 SQVTM, CDR2 ANQGSEA. The CDR3 extends over 14 amino acids.

The gene calls are TRBV5-6 and TRBJ2-7; the D call may be TRBD1 or TRBD2 (6 bases each). The CDR3 has 16 residues. Germline V gene sequence: CDR1 SGHDT, CDR2 YYEEEE. V shed 0 bases and J shed 4 bases, with 17 bases lying between them. The CDR3 nucleotides read TGTGCCAGCAGCTTGGGGCTCGGGGGCTTCGCATACGAGCAGTACTTC. The encoded protein is CASSLGLGGFAYEQYF.

The gene calls are TRBV12-3 or TRBV12-4 and TRBJ1-1; a weak D match, TRBD1 (5 bases). This CDR3 spans 13 amino acids. V lost 5 bases and J 4 bases, leaving 11 bases between the germline ends. The CDR3 nucleotides are TGTGCCAGCAGTCCCAAGGGGCCCACTGAAGCTTTCTTT. It specifies CASSPKGPTEAFF.

This chain connects TRBV18 to TRBJ2-3; D may correspond to TRBD1 or TRBD2 (5 bases each). Germline V gives CDR1 KGHSH, CDR2 LQKENI. The CDR3 covers 16 residues. V dropped 3 bases and J dropped 2 bases, with 15 bases sitting between them. CDR3 loop: CASSPPVGGDTDTQYF. CDR3 DNA: TGTGCCAGCTCACCTCCTGTTGGGGGAGACACAGATACGCAGTATTTT. The full variable domain, in which reference TRBV18 and TRBJ2-3 provide the parts outside the CDR3, is NAGVMQNPRHLVRRRGQEARLRCSPMKGHSHVYWYRQLPEEGLKFMVYLQKENIIDESGMPKERFSAEFPKEGPSILRIQQVVRGDSAAYFCASSPPVGGDTDTQYFGPGTRLTVL.

The chain recombines TRBV10-2 with TRBJ2-3, with 9 bases matching TRBD2. Germline V CDR1 and CDR2: WSHSY, SAAADI. With 6 bases clipped from V and 5 bases from J, the junction kept 6 bases outside the gene matches. The CDR3 has 14 amino acids. DNA of the CDR3: TGCGCCAGCAGCGGGCCAGCGGGGGGAGATACGCAGTATTTT. Protein sequence: CASSGPAGGDTQYF.

The genes are TRBV3-1 (or the pseudogene TRBV3-2) and TRBJ2-1; no firm D call. The ends were cut back, 0 bases at V and 7 bases at J, with 16 bases in the middle. Germline CDR1 and CDR2: LGHDT and YNNKEL (reference sequence). The CDR3 loop spans 16 amino acids. DNA for the CDR3: TGTGCCAGCAGCCAAGAGACGGCCGAGTGGAAGAATGAGCAGTTCTTC. Protein: CASSQETAEWKNEQFF.

V gene TRBV2 combines with J gene TRBJ1-2; D may be TRBD1 (5 bases). This CDR3 contains 13 residues. Germline assignment: CDR1 SNHLY and CDR2 FYNNEI. V lost 3 bases, J lost 8 bases, and 13 bases lay in between. The CDR3 reads CASSEGRVEGYTF. CDR3 in DNA: TGTGCCAGCAGTGAGGGCAGGGTAGAAGGCTACACCTTC.

V usage is TRBV10-3 and J usage is TRBJ2-7; 11 positions match TRBD2. CDR1 and CDR2 from the germline V gene are ENHRY and SYGVKD. CDR3 length: 14 residues. J was trimmed by 1 base and V by 8 bases; bases with no gene match: 4. The chain's CDR3 is CAIFTSGGSYEQYF. Written as DNA, the CDR3 is TGTGCCATCTTTACTAGCGGGGGATCCTACGAGCAGTACTTC.

CDR3 sequence: CASSVGGVQPQHF. CDR3 bases: TGTGCCAGCAGCGTAGGAGGGGTTCAGCCCCAGCATTTT. The rearrangement joins TRBV9 to TRBJ1-5; TRBD1 is a possible D gene (5 bases). The germline CDR1 and CDR2 sequences are SGDLS and YYNGEE. The CDR3 length is 13 residues. V was pared by 0 bases and J by 6 bases, with 7 bases between.

This chain connects TRBV7-9 to TRBJ2-7, with D uncertain. Germline CDR1 reads SEHNR; CDR2 reads FQNEAQ (reference sequence). V dropped 5 bases and J dropped 0 bases, with 23 bases sitting between them. The CDR3 is 18 residues long. The CDR3 sequence: CASSPGWALDGRSYEQYF. CDR3 nucleotides: TGTGCCAGCAGCCCCGGCTGGGCGCTAGATGGTCGCTCCTACGAGCAGTACTTC.

The gene calls are TRBV7-3 and TRBJ2-2; TRBD2 aligns across 11 bases. The CDR3 is made up of 17 amino acids. With 4 bases clipped from V and 6 bases from J, the junction kept 10 bases outside the gene matches. The germline CDR1 and CDR2 sequences are SGHTA and FQGTGA. The CDR3 loop is CASSSIAGGRPAGELFF. In DNA form, the CDR3 reads TGTGCCAGCAGCTCGATAGCGGGGGGGCGCCCGGCCGGGGAGCTGTTTTTT.

The chain has TRBV6-5 and TRBJ1-4, with TRBD1 as a possible D gene (6 bases). The V gene lost 0 bases and the J gene lost 8 bases, with 13 bases spanning the gap. CDR3 length equals 15 residues. Germline-derived CDR1 and CDR2 are MNHEY and SVGAGI. The CDR3 DNA reads TGTGCCAGCAGTTACTCTGCAGGGGTAGGGGAAAAACTGTTTTTT. This codes for CASSYSAGVGEKLFF.

V usage is TRBV12-3 or TRBV12-4 and J usage is TRBJ1-1; possible D gene TRBD1, 6 bases. The V gene lost 6 bases and the J gene lost 5 bases, with 13 bases spanning the gap. This CDR3 region has 13 residues. CDR3 DNA sequence: TGTGCCAGCAGCACTACAGGGATTACTGAAGCTTTCTTT. Protein: CASSTTGITEAFF.